This note documents a single TCR beta chain sequence. The antigen is undetermined. With a J-beta primer mix and a sample-barcoded 5' primer, a second PCR ran about 7 to 12 cycles. Tags on each cDNA molecule came from a template-switch adaptor with 12 random nucleotides. One entry per CDR3 protein results from TCRdb running MiXCR on the 5' RACE reads. The table includes 800,000 to 1,000,000 distinct CDR3 sequences, 48% detected once. The data were taken from a study of blood T cells in healthy people across ages. Regarding the study as a whole: Per-million-T-cell TCR beta diversity fell roughly linearly with age.

Germline V gives CDR1 MNHEY, CDR2 SVGAGI. This CDR3 has 13 amino acids. The V and J ends lost 2 bases and 6 bases, in that order; junction bases with no gene match: 0. The chain couples TRBV6-5 to TRBJ2-2, with TRBD1 matching 7 bases. Sequenced input: blood. This receptor was taken from a man aged 25-40 years in good health. CDR3 sequence: CASSYRGPGELFF. The CDR3, as DNA: TGTGCCAGCAGTTACAGGGGGCCCGGGGAGCTGTTTTTT.